The 25 T cell receptor beta chains in this list originate from one sample, sequenced in a study of regulatory T cells in long-lasting Graves disease. Construction of TCR beta libraries relied on iRepertoire HTBI primers and on Arm-PCR targeting CDR3 regions. MiXCR was run by TCRdb on the multiplex PCR reads, yielding one entry per CDR3 protein. The sample lists 400,000 to 500,000 distinct CDR3 sequences; 22% were seen once. Indicated time point: persistent/refractory GD, antithyroid drugs over 5 years with positive TRAb. The TCR library was made from RNA extracted from PBMCs. The input for sequencing was peripheral blood mononuclear cells (PBMCs), taken when the disease was refractory, from a patient treated with antithyroid drugs. These receptors came from a female donor with Graves disease.

In this sample, this clonotype turned up many times. The chain links TRBV24-1 to TRBJ1-1; TRBD1 is a possible D gene (6 bases). The V end lost 11 bases, the J end lost 1 base, and 28 bases lay between the germline ends. Germline V CDR1 and CDR2: KGHDR, SFDVKD. The CDR3 is 18 residues long. In DNA form, the CDR3 reads TGTGCCAGAACGAGTTTAGACAGGCGCCTAACGCCGAACACTGAAGCTTTCTTT. Residues: CARTSLDRRLTPNTEAFF.

V and J are TRBV7-3 and TRBJ1-1; D may be TRBD1 (5 bases). The CDR3 has 14 amino acids. The ends were cut back, 5 bases at V and 3 bases at J, with 13 bases in the middle. Germline loops: CDR1 SGHTA, CDR2 FQGTGA. The CDR3 nucleotides are TGTGCCAGCAGCGGGACCATAGGGGACACTGAAGCTTTCTTT. As protein: CASSGTIGDTEAFF.

Turning to this clonotype: The conserved final phenylalanine or tryptophan is absent from the CDR3, which likely points to a read error. This chain uses TRBV7-9 with TRBJ2-7; possibly TRBD1 for D (6 bases). CDR1 SEHNR and CDR2 FQNEAQ come from the germline V gene (reference sequence). The CDR3 totals 14 residues. V was pared by 5 bases and J by 5 bases, with 16 bases between. The CDR3 bases are TGTGCCAGCAGCGCACCTAACAGGGACCACGAGCAGTACTCC. Encoded protein: CASSAPNRDHEQYS.

The gene calls are TRBV12-3 or TRBV12-4 and TRBJ2-2; perhaps TRBD2 as D (7 bases). V dropped 3 bases and J dropped 6 bases, with 11 bases sitting between them. The CDR3 has 14 amino acids. The CDR3 DNA is TGTGCCAGCAGTTTTGGAGGGGGGGCCGGGGAGCTGTTTTTT. This gives the protein CASSFGGGAGELFF.

The chain is built from TRBV5-1 and TRBJ1-2, with D possibly matching TRBD1 (6 bases). Germline lookup yields CDR1 SGHRS and CDR2 YFSETQ. V was clipped by 0 bases and J by 4 bases, with 19 bases between them. The CDR3 sequence is 17 residues long. The DNA for the CDR3 is TGCGCCAGCAGCTTGGGGGGGCCAGGCTCGGTCTTCTATGGCTACACCTTC. Protein: CASSLGGPGSVFYGYTF.

In its sample, this clonotype was seen many times. The junction shows a germline mismatch at one end, possibly a read error. This chain connects TRBV11-2 to TRBJ2-5; TRBD1 matches 7 bases. The length of the CDR3 is 14 residues. Germline V CDR1 and CDR2: SGHAT, FQNNGV. Written as DNA, the CDR3 is TGTGCCAGCAGCCCAGGGGGTAGGCAAGGGACCCAGTACTTC. It specifies CASSPGGRQGTQYF.

The V call is TRBV5-1, the J call TRBJ2-7; 7 bases map to TRBD2. Germline CDR1 is SGHRS and CDR2 is YFSETQ. The CDR3 extends over 17 amino acids. The junction had 17 bases not matched to a gene; V was cut back by 1 base and J by 7 bases. The CDR3 protein is CASSLMGGTTTLEEQYF. The CDR3 DNA sequence: TGCGCCAGCAGCTTGATGGGAGGGACTACAACCTTAGAAGAGCAGTACTTC.

Ten or more counts support this clonotype. The DNA of the CDR3 is TGTGCCACCAGTGATTTGCCCGACAGGCTGAGGTACTTC. It specifies CATSDLPDRLRYF. The chain carries TRBV24-1 and TRBJ2-7; possibly TRBD1 for D (6 bases). Deletions cut 0 bases from V and 12 bases from J, with 14 bases between. The germline gives CDR1 KGHDR, CDR2 SFDVKD. This CDR3 is 13 amino acids long.

This clonotype was seen ten or more times. The chain carries TRBV2 and TRBJ2-5; 7 nucleotides line up with TRBD1. This CDR3 is built from 13 residues. V shed 7 bases and J 3 bases; nucleotides not matched to a gene: 5. Germline CDR1 reads SNHLY; CDR2 reads FYNNEI. The CDR3 coding sequence is TGTGCCAGCACTGGACAGGCAAAAGAGACCCAGTACTTC. It codes for CASTGQAKETQYF.

This clonotype was observed many times. CDR3 loop: CATSVQGSWNEQFF. CDR3 DNA sequence: TGTGCCACCAGTGTTCAGGGAAGTTGGAATGAGCAGTTCTTC. V usage is TRBV24-1 and J usage is TRBJ2-1; D may be TRBD1 (5 bases). This CDR3 region has 14 residues. Looked up from germline, CDR1 is KGHDR and CDR2 is SFDVKD. Trimming removed 5 bases at V and 7 bases at J, with 14 bases between.

The table lists this clonotype with many counts. This chain's CDR3 is CASMRTGNYGYTF. DNA of the CDR3: TGTGCCAGTATGAGGACAGGGAACTATGGCTACACCTTC. The chain recombines TRBV28 with TRBJ1-2; the match to TRBD1 covers 8 bases. CDR1 and CDR2 from the germline V gene are MDHEN and SYDVKM. The CDR3 has 13 residues. The trim removed 9 bases at V and 2 bases at J, leaving 5 bases unmatched.

The chain has TRBV29-1 and TRBJ2-2; 10 bases are a match to TRBD2. The CDR3 runs 13 residues. V gave up 7 bases and J gave up 6 bases; unmatched junction bases: 5. The germline CDR1 and CDR2 sequences are SQVTM and ANQGSEA. CDR3 sequence reads: CSASGRGAGELFF. In nucleotides, the CDR3 is TGCAGCGCAAGCGGGAGGGGGGCCGGGGAGCTGTTTTTT.

This clonotype was counted at least ten times. CDR3 nucleotides: TGTGCCAGTACTGGGGGACAGATGAACACTGAAGCTTTCTTT. Residues: CASTGGQMNTEAFF. The rearrangement joins TRBV19 to TRBJ1-1; 7 bases fit TRBD1. Germline values: CDR1 LNHDA, CDR2 SQIVND (reference sequence). The CDR3 consists of 14 residues. Trimming removed 7 bases from V and 0 bases from J; junction bases left unmatched: 5.

In this sample, this clonotype turned up many times. This chain joins TRBV7-8 and TRBJ1-1; D gene unclear. The germline V gene has CDR1 SGHVS and CDR2 FQNEAQ. The CDR3 consists of 12 residues. Trimming removed 3 bases from V and 6 bases from J, with 8 bases in between. Here the CDR3 reads CASSLAQSEAFF. CDR3 nucleotide sequence: TGTGCCAGCAGCTTGGCGCAGTCTGAAGCTTTCTTT.

Details on this clonotype: A far larger clone is one nucleotide away, so this likely arose from a read error. The chain has TRBV28 and TRBJ1-2; 9 nucleotides agree with TRBD1. Germline trimming cut 7 bases from V and 8 bases from J; bases unmatched to any gene: 11. Germline loops: CDR1 MDHEN, CDR2 SYDVKM. The CDR3 sequence is 14 residues long. The CDR3 region is CASNPRDRAKGYTF. The CDR3 DNA is TGTGCCAGCAACCCCCGGGACAGGGCGAAGGGCTACACCTTC.

The chain joins TRBV6-1 to TRBJ1-5, with D possibly being TRBD1 (6 bases). Germline-derived CDR1 and CDR2 are MNHNS and SASEGT. The germline V and J ends were trimmed by 6 bases and 3 bases, with 12 bases remaining between them. This CDR3 is 14 amino acids long. CDR3 bases: TGTGCCAGCAGCCCCGGGACATACAATCAGCCCCAGCATTTT. Translating it yields CASSPGTYNQPQHF.

The gene calls are TRBV5-1 and TRBJ2-7; 7 bases are shared with TRBD1. V lost 4 bases and J lost 0; bases outside the gene matches: 7. The CDR3 is 15 residues long. Germline CDR1 reads SGHRS; CDR2 reads YFSETQ. For the CDR3, the DNA is TGCGCCAGCAGCCAAGGACAGGCCCGCTCCTACGAGCAGTACTTC. Amino acid sequence: CASSQGQARSYEQYF. Together with reference TRBV5-1 and TRBJ2-7, the CDR3 gives the full variable domain: KAGVTQTPRYLIKTRGQQVTLSCSPISGHRSVSWYQQTPGQGLQFLFEYFSETQRNKGNFPGRFSGRQFSNSRSEMNVSTLELGDSALYLCASSQGQARSYEQYFGPGTRLTVT.

This clonotype occurred many times. V is TRBV5-6 and J is TRBJ1-4; no reliable D call. Trimming cost V 2 bases and J 8 bases, with 10 bases left between them. The germline V gene has CDR1 SGHDT and CDR2 YYEEEE. The CDR3 has 13 amino acids. The CDR3 nucleotides read TGTGCCAGCAGCTTCATGGATCGGGAAAAACTGTTTTTT. Its protein is CASSFMDREKLFF.

This clonotype was seen a few times. The CDR3 loop is CASSYRAGAGANVLTF. Written as DNA, the CDR3 is TGTGCCAGCAGCTATAGGGCGGGAGCTGGGGCCAACGTCCTGACTTTC. V and J are TRBV7-9 and TRBJ2-6, with TRBD2 matching 7 bases. J was trimmed by 2 bases and V by 4 bases; bases with no gene match: 5. The V gene's germline CDR1 is SEHNR and CDR2 FQNEAQ (reference sequence). CDR3 size: 16 residues. The entire variable domain, with the rest obtained from reference TRBV7-9 and TRBJ2-6, is as follows: DTGVSQNPRHKITKRGQNVTFRCDPISEHNRLYWYRQTLGQGPEFLTYFQNEAQLEKSRLLSDRFSAERPKGSFSTLEIQRTEQGDSAMYLCASSYRAGAGANVLTFGAGSRLTVL.

This clonotype occurred many times. The rearrangement uses TRBV28 and TRBJ1-5, with no clear D. CDR1 and CDR2 from the germline V gene are MDHEN and SYDVKM. The germline V and J ends were trimmed by 7 bases and 4 bases, with 8 bases remaining between them. This CDR3 is built from 12 residues. The DNA for the CDR3 is TGTGCCAGCAACAGCCAAAATCAGCCCCAGCATTTT. As protein: CASNSQNQPQHF.

Worth noting for this clonotype: This could be a read error, since a much larger clone is one nucleotide away. This sequence joins TRBV6-1 and TRBJ1-1; weak D call: TRBD1 (6 bases). CDR3 size: 13 residues. The V gene's germline CDR1 is MNHNS and CDR2 SASEGT. The CDR3 protein is CVSSDPGQHEAFF. CDR3 coding DNA: TGTGTCAGCAGTGATCCCGGACAGCATGAAGCTTTCTTT.

The V and J genes are TRBV5-6 and TRBJ2-7; 7 bases agree with TRBD2. The ends lost 4 bases at V and 5 bases at J; junction bases unmatched: 3. The CDR3 totals 12 residues. Germline V CDR1 and CDR2: SGHDT, YYEEEE. The CDR3 sequence: CASSATSNEQYF. The CDR3 DNA sequence: TGTGCCAGCAGCGCGACTAGCAACGAGCAGTACTTC.

The DNA for the CDR3 is TGTGCCACCAGTGATCCCAACATGGCGGATACGCAGTATTTT. Its translation is CATSDPNMADTQYF. The J gene is TRBJ2-3, the V gene TRBV24-1; D is ambiguous. CDR1 and CDR2 (germline): KGHDR, SFDVKD. There are 14 residues in the CDR3. V was pared by 3 bases and J by 6 bases, with 12 bases between.

This clonotype was counted at least ten times. The chain joins TRBV6-1 to TRBJ1-5; TRBD1 aligns across 7 bases. The CDR3 consists of 15 residues. The J segment lost 2 bases and the V segment lost 5 bases, leaving 6 bases of the junction unmatched. The germline V gene has CDR1 MNHNS and CDR2 SASEGT. The CDR3, as DNA: TGTGCCAGCAGTCCGAGAGGACAGGGCAATCAGCCCCAGCATTTT. This sequence encodes CASSPRGQGNQPQHF.

The chain uses TRBV7-2 and TRBJ1-2; D is undetermined. CDR3 length equals 13 residues. V lost 5 bases, J lost 4 bases, and 11 bases lay in between. Germline V lookup: CDR1 SGHTA, CDR2 FQGNSA. The CDR3 DNA reads as TGTGCCAGCAGCGAAGGACGGGGCTATGGCTACACCTTC. Translated: CASSEGRGYGYTF.